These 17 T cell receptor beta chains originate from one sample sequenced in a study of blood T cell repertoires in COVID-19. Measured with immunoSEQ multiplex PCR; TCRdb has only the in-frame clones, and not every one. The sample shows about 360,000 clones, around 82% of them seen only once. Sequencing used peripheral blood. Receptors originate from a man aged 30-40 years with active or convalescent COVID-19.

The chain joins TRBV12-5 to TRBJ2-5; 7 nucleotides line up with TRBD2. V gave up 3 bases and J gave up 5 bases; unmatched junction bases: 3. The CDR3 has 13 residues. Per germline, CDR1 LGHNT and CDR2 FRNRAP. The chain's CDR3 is CASGFAGVETQYF. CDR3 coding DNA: TGTGCTAGTGGTTTCGCGGGAGTTGAGACCCAGTACTTC. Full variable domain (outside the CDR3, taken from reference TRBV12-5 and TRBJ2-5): DARVTQTPRHKVTEMGQEVTMRCQPILGHNTVFWYRQTMMQGLELLAYFRNRAPLDDSGMPKDRFSAEMPDATLATLKIQPSEPRDSAVYFCASGFAGVETQYFGPGTRLLVL.

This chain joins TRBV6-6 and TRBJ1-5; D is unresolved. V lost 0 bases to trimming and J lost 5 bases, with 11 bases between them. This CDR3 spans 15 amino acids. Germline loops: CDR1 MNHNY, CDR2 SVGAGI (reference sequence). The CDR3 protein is CASSYSGRRDQPQHF. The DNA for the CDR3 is TGTGCCAGCAGTTACTCGGGGAGGCGGGATCAGCCCCAGCATTTT.

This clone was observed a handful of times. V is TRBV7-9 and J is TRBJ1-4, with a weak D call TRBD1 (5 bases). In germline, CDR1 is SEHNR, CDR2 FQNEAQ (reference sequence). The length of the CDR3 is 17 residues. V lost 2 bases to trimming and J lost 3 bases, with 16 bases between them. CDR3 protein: CASSLRGSSLSNEKLFF. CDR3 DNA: TGTGCCAGCAGCTTAAGGGGTTCCTCTCTCTCTAATGAAAAACTGTTTTTT.

In DNA form, the CDR3 reads TGTGCCAGCAGTGAACTTACAGGGGGCACAGATACGCAGTATTTT. The encoded protein is CASSELTGGTDTQYF. V gene TRBV6-1 combines with J gene TRBJ2-3; 7 nucleotides agree with TRBD1. V trimming: 2 bases; J trimming: 1 base; junction bases outside the gene matches: 3. The CDR3 spans 15 residues. Germline V gene sequence: CDR1 MNHNS, CDR2 SASEGT.

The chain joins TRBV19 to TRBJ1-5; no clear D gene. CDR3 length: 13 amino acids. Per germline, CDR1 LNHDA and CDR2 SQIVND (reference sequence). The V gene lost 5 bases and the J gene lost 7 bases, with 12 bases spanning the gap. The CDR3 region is CASSDGGRQPQHF. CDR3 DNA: TGTGCCAGTAGTGATGGCGGGAGGCAGCCCCAGCATTTT. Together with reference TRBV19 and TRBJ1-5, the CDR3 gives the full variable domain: DGGITQSPKYLFRKEGQNVTLSCEQNLNHDAMYWYRQDPGQGLRLIYYSQIVNDFQKGDIAEGYSVSREKKESFPLTVTSAQKNPTAFYLCASSDGGRQPQHFGDGTRLSIL.

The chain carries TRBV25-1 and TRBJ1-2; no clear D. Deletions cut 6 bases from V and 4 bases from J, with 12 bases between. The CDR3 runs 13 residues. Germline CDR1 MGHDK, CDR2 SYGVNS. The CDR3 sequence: CASSASRSYGYTF. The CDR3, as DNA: TGTGCCAGCAGCGCCAGTAGGAGCTATGGCTACACCTTC.

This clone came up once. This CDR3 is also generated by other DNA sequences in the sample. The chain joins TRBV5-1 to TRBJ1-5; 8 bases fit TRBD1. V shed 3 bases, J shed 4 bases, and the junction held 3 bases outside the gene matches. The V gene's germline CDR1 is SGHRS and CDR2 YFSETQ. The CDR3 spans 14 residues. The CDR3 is CASSSGQGNQPQHF. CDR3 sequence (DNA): TGCGCCAGCAGCTCCGGACAGGGAAATCAGCCCCAGCATTTT.

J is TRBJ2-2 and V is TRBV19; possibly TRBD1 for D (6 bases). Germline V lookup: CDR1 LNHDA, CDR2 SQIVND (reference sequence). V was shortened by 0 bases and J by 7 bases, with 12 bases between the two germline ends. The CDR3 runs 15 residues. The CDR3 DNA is TGTGCCAGTAGTATAGAGGGGGCGCAAATCGGGGAGCTGTTTTTT. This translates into CASSIEGAQIGELFF. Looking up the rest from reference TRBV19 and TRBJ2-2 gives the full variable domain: DGGITQSPKYLFRKEGQNVTLSCEQNLNHDAMYWYRQDPGQGLRLIYYSQIVNDFQKGDIAEGYSVSREKKESFPLTVTSAQKNPTAFYLCASSIEGAQIGELFFGEGSRLTVL.

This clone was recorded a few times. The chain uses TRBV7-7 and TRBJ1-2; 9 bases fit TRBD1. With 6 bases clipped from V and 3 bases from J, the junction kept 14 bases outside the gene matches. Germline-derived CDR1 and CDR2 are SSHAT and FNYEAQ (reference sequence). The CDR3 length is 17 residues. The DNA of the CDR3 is TGTGCCAGCAGTCCCACCATTATCCGGACAGGGGACTATGGCTACACCTTC. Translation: CASSPTIIRTGDYGYTF.

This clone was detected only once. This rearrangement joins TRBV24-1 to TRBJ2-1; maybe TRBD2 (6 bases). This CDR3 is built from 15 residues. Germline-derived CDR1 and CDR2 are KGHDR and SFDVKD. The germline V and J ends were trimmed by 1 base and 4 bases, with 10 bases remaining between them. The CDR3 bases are TGTGCCACCAGTGATTTTGCGGGGTCTTACAATGAGCAGTTCTTC. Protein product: CATSDFAGSYNEQFF.

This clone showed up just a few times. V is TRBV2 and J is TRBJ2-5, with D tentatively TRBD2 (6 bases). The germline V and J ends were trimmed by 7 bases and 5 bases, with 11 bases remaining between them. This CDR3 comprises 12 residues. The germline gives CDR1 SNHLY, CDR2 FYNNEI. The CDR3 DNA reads TGTGCCAGCAAGAGGGAGGTGGAGACCCAGTACTTC. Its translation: CASKREVETQYF.

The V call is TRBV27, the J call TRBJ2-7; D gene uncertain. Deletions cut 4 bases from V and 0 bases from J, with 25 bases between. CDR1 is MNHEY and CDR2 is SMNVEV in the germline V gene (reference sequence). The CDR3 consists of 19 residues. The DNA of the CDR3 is TGTGCCAGCAGTTACCACCGAGAACTTCTAGATCCGCTCTCCTACGAGCAGTACTTC. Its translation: CASSYHRELLDPLSYEQYF.

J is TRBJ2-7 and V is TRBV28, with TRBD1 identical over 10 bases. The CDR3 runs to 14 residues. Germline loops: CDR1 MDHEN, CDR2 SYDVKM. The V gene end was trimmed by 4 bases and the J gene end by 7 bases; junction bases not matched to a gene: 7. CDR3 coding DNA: TGTGCCAGCAGTTCCCGACAGGGGGCCCGTGAGCAGTACTTC. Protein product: CASSSRQGAREQYF.

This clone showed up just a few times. CDR3 loop: CASSQQGKAFF. CDR3 nucleotide sequence: TGTGCCAGCAGTCAACAGGGGAAAGCTTTCTTT. The V call is TRBV6-5, the J call TRBJ1-1; 7 bases are shared with TRBD1. Germline-derived CDR1 and CDR2 are MNHEY and SVGAGI. V shed 5 bases and J 9 bases; nucleotides not matched to a gene: 3. This CDR3 is 11 amino acids long.

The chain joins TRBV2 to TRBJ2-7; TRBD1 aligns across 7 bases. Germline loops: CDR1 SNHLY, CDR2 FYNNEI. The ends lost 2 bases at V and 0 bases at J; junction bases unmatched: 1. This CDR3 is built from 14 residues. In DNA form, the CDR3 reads TGTGCCAGCAGTGAACAGGGGGTCTCCTACGAGCAGTACTTC. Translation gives CASSEQGVSYEQYF.

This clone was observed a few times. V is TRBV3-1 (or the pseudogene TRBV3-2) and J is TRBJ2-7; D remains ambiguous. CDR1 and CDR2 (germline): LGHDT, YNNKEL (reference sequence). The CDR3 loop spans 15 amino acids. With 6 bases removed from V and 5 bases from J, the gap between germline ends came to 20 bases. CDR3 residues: CASSPRLADDHEQYF. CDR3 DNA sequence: TGTGCCAGCAGTCCACGGTTAGCTGATGACCACGAGCAGTACTTC.

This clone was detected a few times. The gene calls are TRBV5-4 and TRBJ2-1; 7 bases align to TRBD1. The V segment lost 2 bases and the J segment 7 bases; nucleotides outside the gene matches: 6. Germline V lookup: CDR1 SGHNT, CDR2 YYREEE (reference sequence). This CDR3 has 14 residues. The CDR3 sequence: CASSFGQQGNEQFF. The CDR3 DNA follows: TGTGCCAGCAGCTTCGGTCAACAGGGGAATGAGCAGTTCTTC.